Sequencing of this T cell receptor beta chain was carried out in a study of shared clonotypes between healthy human individuals. Study-level background: Each donor's CD4 naive and CD4 memory cells filled three plates apiece, CD8 naive two, and CD8 memory one.

J was trimmed by 4 bases and V by 6 bases; bases with no gene match: 5. This CDR3 is built from 14 residues. Germline lookup yields CDR1 KGHSH and CDR2 LQKENI. Each subset's genomic DNA was shared equally among a number of immunoSEQ plates. The data were produced by immunoSEQ multiplex PCR, yet TCRdb's version contains in-frame clones alone and is incomplete. The table records about 700,000 clones, roughly 70% of them present only once. General study points: Sample collection involved blood only; tissue repertoires are likely different. The naive CD4 repertoires of several donors were compared, and approximately 5% of clonotypes were shared.

On this clone: The antigen remains undetermined.

The source material was memory CD4+ T cells sorted from blood. Regarding subset: CD45RA-negative fraction. This sequence originates from a woman aged 25 to 39 in good health. V and J are TRBV18 and TRBJ2-7, with TRBD1 matching over 11 bases. CDR3 coding DNA: TGTGCCAGCTCCCTAGGGACAGGGGGATACGAGCAGTACTTC. Amino acids: CASSLGTGGYEQYF.